One and the same sample provided the 21 T cell receptor beta chains below, sequenced in a study of shared clonotypes between healthy human individuals. Only in-frame clones appear in the TCRdb table, and some are missing; sequencing was by immunoSEQ multiplex PCR. The table records some 2,000,000 clones, approximately 95% of them present only once. Sample: naive CD4+ T cells sorted from blood. Subset indicated: CD45RA+ positively selected. Receptors originate from a man aged 18-30 years in good health.

About this clone itself: The junction does not match germline at one end; this may be a read error. The chain combines TRBV7-7 with TRBJ2-5, with 12 bases that match TRBD2. CDR3 length: 16 residues. The V gene's germline CDR1 is SSHAT and CDR2 FNYEAQ (reference sequence). DNA of the CDR3: TGTGCTAGCAGCTTTTCCCTAGCGGGAGGGCAAGAGACCCAGTACTTC. As protein: CASSFSLAGGQETQYF.

The chain has TRBV21-1 and TRBJ1-1; the table gives TRBD1 as D, unverified against the DNA. TRBV21-1 is classified as a pseudogene. CDR3 length: 15 residues. CDR3 sequence: CASSIPTPKEREAFF. CDR3 in DNA: TGTGCCAGCAGCATCCCGACACCCAAGGAACGAGAAGCTTTCTTT.

Concerning this clone: At the DNA level, this CDR3 is encoded by other sequences in the same sample as well. The V and J genes are TRBV6-5 and TRBJ2-5; 8 bases fit TRBD2. Germline V gene lookup returns CDR1 MNHEY and CDR2 SVGAGI. V was clipped by 6 bases and J by 4 bases; unmatched bases: 4. The CDR3 is 13 amino acids. In DNA form, the CDR3 reads TGTGCCAGCAGCCGCCGGGGGGGAGAGACCCAGTACTTC. Amino acid sequence: CASSRRGGETQYF.

V is TRBV5-1 and J is TRBJ2-7; 11 bases map to TRBD1. CDR1 and CDR2 (germline): SGHRS, YFSETQ. With 0 bases clipped from V and 4 bases from J, the junction kept 3 bases outside the gene matches. This CDR3 comprises 15 residues. The CDR3 is CASSLGTGGDYEQYF. DNA of the CDR3: TGCGCCAGCAGCTTGGGGACAGGGGGCGATTACGAGCAGTACTTC.

In DNA form, the CDR3 reads TGCGCCAGTTGCCAATTCACTCCCGGGACTTCGGGGTACGAGCAGTACTTC. This codes for CASCQFTPGTSGYEQYF. The chain recombines TRBV5-1 with TRBJ2-7, with TRBD2 as a possible D gene (6 bases). This CDR3 has 17 amino acids. V lost 8 bases, J lost 4 bases, and 28 bases lay in between. Germline V CDR1 and CDR2: SGHRS, YFSETQ.

The CDR3 spells CASSEGQGAYEQFF. The CDR3 region has the DNA TGTGCCAGCAGTGAGGGACAGGGGGCGTATGAGCAGTTCTTC. The chain employs TRBV6-4 and TRBJ2-1, with 12 bases identical to TRBD1. The CDR3 has 14 amino acids. With 3 bases clipped from V and 8 bases from J, the junction kept 2 bases outside the gene matches. The germline CDR1 and CDR2 sequences are MRHNA and SNTAGT.

A remark on this clone: Additional DNA sequences in this sample encode the identical CDR3. CDR3 loop: CASSVGSGYTF. CDR3 DNA: TGTGCCAGCAGCGTAGGGAGCGGCTACACCTTC. This rearrangement joins TRBV9 to TRBJ1-2; D not resolved. Per the germline V gene, CDR1 is SGDLS and CDR2 is YYNGEE. Trimming took off 0 bases at V and 8 bases at J, with 5 bases between the two ends. The CDR3 is 11 residues long.

J is TRBJ1-5 and V is TRBV7-9; a weak D match, TRBD1 (5 bases). CDR1 is SEHNR, CDR2 FQNEAQ, per germline (reference sequence). This CDR3 contains 14 residues. The germline V and J ends were trimmed by 1 base and 6 bases, with 10 bases remaining between them. In DNA form, the CDR3 reads TGTGCCAGCAGCTTAGAAGGGGTGGGTCAGCCCCAGCATTTT. It specifies CASSLEGVGQPQHF.

V gene TRBV11-2 combines with J gene TRBJ2-5; D is unresolved. The CDR3 contains 14 residues. The germline V and J ends were trimmed by 3 bases and 3 bases, with 11 bases remaining between them. The germline gives CDR1 SGHAT, CDR2 FQNNGV. CDR3: CASSLVGSKETQYF. In nucleotides, the CDR3 is TGTGCCAGCAGCTTGGTCGGCAGCAAAGAGACCCAGTACTTC.

The rearrangement links TRBV5-4 to TRBJ1-1, with 12 bases aligning to TRBD1. The V gene's germline CDR1 is SGHNT and CDR2 YYREEE (reference sequence). The trim removed 4 bases at V and 3 bases at J, leaving 7 bases unmatched. The CDR3 extends over 16 amino acids. The CDR3, as DNA: TGTGCCAGCAGCCCCGGGACAGGGGGCGAGGACACTGAAGCTTTCTTT. This encodes CASSPGTGGEDTEAFF.

This sequence joins TRBV6-5 and TRBJ1-2, with 7 bases matching TRBD1. The length of the CDR3 is 15 residues. Germline CDR1 and CDR2: MNHEY and SVGAGI. After removal of 5 bases from V and 6 bases from J, the junction contained 12 bases not matched to a gene. The CDR3 is CASSREGAAGNGYTF. For the CDR3, the DNA is TGTGCCAGCAGTAGGGAGGGGGCCGCGGGGAATGGCTACACCTTC.

V gene TRBV6-1 combines with J gene TRBJ2-2; D is unresolved. Trimming left V 3 bases short and J 2 bases short, with 10 bases between. The CDR3 is made up of 15 amino acids. Germline V gene data show CDR1 as MNHNS and CDR2 as SASEGT. CDR3 loop: CASSESGANTGELFF. Written as DNA, the CDR3 is TGTGCCAGCAGTGAGTCAGGTGCTAACACCGGGGAGCTGTTTTTT.

Concerning this clone: Other nucleotide sequences in the sample specify the same CDR3. The chain uses TRBV6-5 and TRBJ1-6; a weak D match, TRBD1 (6 bases). The CDR3 is made up of 15 amino acids. Germline V CDR1 and CDR2: MNHEY, SVGAGI. Trimming cost V 0 bases and J 6 bases, with 9 bases left between them. CDR3 sequence (DNA): TGTGCCAGCAGTTACTCTACAGGGTCTAATTCACCCCTCCACTTT. Its translation is CASSYSTGSNSPLHF.

The V and J genes are TRBV15 and TRBJ2-7, with TRBD1 matching over 7 bases. V dropped 1 base and J dropped 3; count of bases not matched to a gene: 3. The CDR3 extends over 14 amino acids. Germline-derived CDR1 and CDR2 are LNHNV and YYDKDF (reference sequence). Here the CDR3 reads CATSRGTGFYEQYF. The DNA of the CDR3 is TGTGCCACCAGCAGAGGGACAGGATTCTACGAGCAGTACTTC. The full variable domain, in which reference TRBV15 and TRBJ2-7 provide the parts outside the CDR3, is DAMVIQNPRYQVTQFGKPVTLSCSQTLNHNVMYWYQQKSSQAPKLLFHYYDKDFNNEADTPDNFQSRRPNTSFCFLDIRSPGLGDTAMYLCATSRGTGFYEQYFGPGTRLTVT.

This clone was seen once. This chain uses TRBV29-1 with TRBJ1-1; D is possibly TRBD1 (6 bases). From germline, CDR1 is SQVTM and CDR2 ANQGSEA. V lost 7 bases and J lost 2, with 17 bases in between. The CDR3 extends over 14 amino acids. This chain's CDR3 is CSALVRGANTEAFF. CDR3 nucleotides: TGCAGCGCCCTGGTGAGGGGGGCCAACACTGAAGCTTTCTTT.

This clone occurred once. The chain recombines TRBV5-1 with TRBJ2-3; TRBD2 matches 7 bases. The CDR3 length is 15 residues. The J segment lost 0 bases and the V segment lost 4 bases, leaving 5 bases of the junction unmatched. Germline V lookup: CDR1 SGHRS, CDR2 YFSETQ. The CDR3 coding sequence is TGCGCCAGCAGCGCGGGGGACGGGAGCACAGATACGCAGTATTTT. Translating it yields CASSAGDGSTDTQYF.

The J gene is TRBJ2-5, the V gene TRBV6-7; 9 nucleotides align to TRBD2. TRBV6-7 counts as an open reading frame of uncertain function. V shed 4 bases, J shed 2 bases, and the junction held 5 bases outside the gene matches. The CDR3 loop spans 15 amino acids. This CDR3 is CASSLTSGAQETQYF. Written as DNA, the CDR3 is TGTGCCAGCAGTTTGACTAGCGGAGCTCAAGAGACCCAGTACTTC.

The CDR3 sequence is CASTRVGGNTEAFF. CDR3 in DNA: TGTGCCAGCACCCGAGTTGGGGGAAACACTGAAGCTTTCTTT. The chain joins TRBV11-2 to TRBJ1-1, with D perhaps matching TRBD1 (5 bases). The CDR3 sequence is 14 residues long. Per the germline V gene, CDR1 is SGHAT and CDR2 is FQNNGV. V lost 7 bases, J lost 2 bases, and 14 bases lay in between.

CDR3 region: CASSSSGVGAKNIQYF. In DNA form, the CDR3 reads TGCGCCAGCAGCTCATCAGGGGTGGGAGCCAAAAACATTCAGTACTTC. V gene TRBV5-1 combines with J gene TRBJ2-4, with D perhaps matching TRBD1 (6 bases). The length of the CDR3 is 16 residues. Trimming removed 3 bases from V and 0 bases from J, with 13 bases in between. Per germline, CDR1 SGHRS and CDR2 YFSETQ.

This clone was observed a single time. This sequence joins TRBV2 and TRBJ2-5; D is perhaps TRBD1 (5 bases). Germline values: CDR1 SNHLY, CDR2 FYNNEI. CDR3 length: 11 residues. Trimming removed 9 bases from V and 2 bases from J, with 7 bases in between. CDR3 DNA: TGTGCCAGTCAGGGTCAAGAGACCCAGTACTTC. The encoded protein is CASQGQETQYF.

A word on this clone: Other DNA sequences within the sample encode an identical CDR3. The gene calls are TRBV10-1 and TRBJ2-7; 8 bases fit TRBD1. Germline V gene lookup returns CDR1 WNHNN and CDR2 SYGVQD (reference sequence). V trimming: 5 bases; J trimming: 2 bases; junction bases outside the gene matches: 2. The CDR3 runs 13 residues. This CDR3 reads CASSRTGTYEQYF. Written as DNA, the CDR3 is TGCGCCAGCAGTAGGACAGGGACCTACGAGCAGTACTTC.